This T cell receptor beta chain is drawn from a study of cytomegalovirus exposure and HLA in healthy donors. The CDR3 loop spans 15 amino acids. Germline V CDR1 and CDR2: SGDLS, YYNGEE. V was pared by 4 bases and J by 7 bases, with 10 bases of the junction left unmatched. Researchers ran the PCR with 60 Vbeta and 13 Jbeta primers. How the authors handled the data: Per a later analysis, the number of unique TCR beta chains was roughly 83 million, of which 9 million to 14 million were shared. Produced via immunoSEQ multiplex PCR; TCRdb's table is partial and in-frame only. V and J calls and clone size come straight from that table; D and trimming were deduced from the DNA. The table lists under 150,000 clones, 75% to 85% of them singletons.

The source material was PBMCs. This chain uses TRBV9 with TRBJ2-5; 10 nucleotides match TRBD2. This clonotype was sampled from a woman aged 35 to 49 in good health and CMV-seropositive. CDR3 loop: CASSLGLAGVGTQYF. DNA of the CDR3: TGTGCCAGCAGCTTGGGGCTAGCGGGAGTAGGGACCCAGTACTTC. The whole variable domain, filled in from reference TRBV9 and TRBJ2-5, reads DSGVTQTPKHLITATGQRVTLRCSPRSGDLSVYWYQQSLDQGLQFLIQYYNGEERAKGNILERFSAQQFPDLHSELNLSSLELGDSALYFCASSLGLAGVGTQYFGPGTRLLVL.